This TCR beta chain was obtained from a study of blood T cell repertoires in COVID-19. Across the study: Donors in the United States, Italy and Spain gave samples during acute or convalescent COVID-19.

CDR1 and CDR2 (germline): SGHNT, YENEEA. The length of the CDR3 is 14 residues. V lost 6 bases to trimming and J lost 5 bases; unmatched junction nucleotides: 7. Profiling relied on immunoSEQ multiplex PCR, and the TCRdb table lists in-frame clones only, not all of them. Among under 450,000 clones listed, 75% to 90% were seen once. The receptor was derived from a woman aged 55-75 years with COVID-19, enrolled during active disease. Sequenced material: peripheral blood. The chain has TRBV11-3 and TRBJ2-5; 9 bases fit TRBD1. The CDR3 nucleotides read TGTGCCAGCAGTCGGGACAGGGTAGGCGAGACCCAGTACTTC. As protein: CASSRDRVGETQYF.